This T cell receptor beta chain was sequenced during a study of Graves' ophthalmopathy and Graves' hyperthyroidism. This clonotype was counted a few times. CDR1 is GTSNPN, CDR2 SVGIG, per germline (reference sequence). The CDR3 spans 13 residues. V was shortened by 3 bases and J by 3 bases, with 8 bases between the two germline ends. RNA transcripts yielded amplified TCR beta CDR3 regions. After a first-round RT-PCR with HTBI primers, a second-round multiplex PCR was run. TCRdb reprocessed the multiplex PCR reads with MiXCR, giving one entry per CDR3 protein. The sample includes more than 300,000 distinct CDR3 sequences, just over 15% of them seen just once.

This chain uses TRBV30 with TRBJ2-2; tentative D call: TRBD1 (5 bases). Sequencing was performed on peripheral blood. The TCR originated in a young woman with stable Graves' hyperthyroidism. The CDR3 DNA reads TGTGCCTGGAGCGTCAGGGACACCGGGGAGCTGTTTTTT. Its protein product is CAWSVRDTGELFF.